A single sample is the source of the 32 T cell receptor beta chains below, sequenced in a study of patients and donors after allogeneic stem cell transplantation. One entry per CDR3 protein, called by TCRdb with MiXCR from the RT-PCR reads. The data hold fewer than 500,000 distinct CDR3 sequences, with roughly 16% observed a single time. Sequences were obtained from blood, either unsorted or a sorted T cell fraction (not recorded which). Every receptor here comes from a human donor who was either an allogeneic HSCT recipient or a stem cell or donor lymphocyte infusion donor (not recorded which). It is not recorded whose cells these are; they may come from a transplant donor.

This clonotype occurred a few times. The chain joins TRBV7-9 to TRBJ2-1; TRBD2 might be the D (6 bases). The CDR3 has 13 amino acids. Trimming removed 8 bases from V and 4 bases from J, with 12 bases in between. Germline V gene data show CDR1 as SEHNR and CDR2 as FQNEAQ (reference sequence). CDR3 loop: CASWDSSYNEQFF. DNA of the CDR3: TGTGCCAGCTGGGACTCGTCATACAATGAGCAGTTCTTC.

This clonotype was observed a few times. The genes are TRBV28 and TRBJ1-5; D not resolved. CDR1 MDHEN and CDR2 SYDVKM come from the germline V gene. Trimming took off 7 bases at V and 2 bases at J, with 9 bases between the two ends. This CDR3 comprises 13 residues. The CDR3 here is CASISPGNQPQHF. CDR3 bases: TGTGCCAGCATTAGTCCGGGCAATCAGCCCCAGCATTTT.

The gene calls are TRBV20-1 and TRBJ2-7, with 8 bases that match TRBD2. V shed 7 bases, J shed 6 bases, and the junction held 20 bases outside the gene matches. The CDR3 extends over 16 amino acids. Germline V gene data show CDR1 as DFQATT and CDR2 as SNEGSKA (reference sequence). The CDR3 reads CSVARRASGYLLEQYF. DNA of the CDR3: TGCAGTGTGGCCCGGAGGGCTAGCGGGTATCTACTCGAGCAGTACTTC.

This clonotype was recorded many times. The CDR3 is CASRVLQETQYF. The CDR3 DNA reads as TGTGCCAGCAGGGTACTCCAAGAGACCCAGTACTTC. The rearrangement joins TRBV12-3 or TRBV12-4 to TRBJ2-5; D uncertain. There are 12 residues in the CDR3. Trimming removed 6 bases from V and 1 base from J, with 6 bases in between.

This clonotype was seen more than once but under ten times. The chain recombines TRBV4-1 with TRBJ1-6; D might be TRBD1 (5 bases). The V gene lost 2 bases and the J gene lost 10 bases, with 12 bases spanning the gap. The germline gives CDR1 MGHRA, CDR2 YSYEKL. This CDR3 spans 14 amino acids. In DNA form, the CDR3 reads TGCGCCAGCAGCCAACAGGGACCTGGATCACCCCTCCACTTT. Amino acids: CASSQQGPGSPLHF.

This chain joins TRBV6-1 and TRBJ2-5, with TRBD1 matching over 9 bases. From germline, CDR1 is MNHNS and CDR2 SASEGT. Trimming removed 6 bases from V and 2 bases from J; junction bases left unmatched: 7. The CDR3 length is 15 residues. Here the CDR3 reads CASRTGTGWQETQYF. CDR3 coding DNA: TGTGCCAGCAGGACCGGGACAGGGTGGCAAGAGACCCAGTACTTC.

This clonotype showed up many times. This rearrangement joins TRBV6-1 to TRBJ2-5; 9 nucleotides agree with TRBD1. The J segment lost 1 base and the V segment lost 2 bases, leaving 8 bases of the junction unmatched. Germline-derived CDR1 and CDR2 are MNHNS and SASEGT. This CDR3 region has 17 residues. CDR3 sequence reads: CASSEPTGQGRQETQYF. As DNA, the CDR3 is TGTGCCAGCAGTGAACCTACCGGACAGGGGCGCCAAGAGACCCAGTACTTC.

The CDR3 sequence is CATSSDTRRNTIYF. CDR3 DNA sequence: TGTGCCACCAGCAGCGACACCCGAAGAAACACCATATATTTT. V and J are TRBV15 and TRBJ1-3, with D unresolved. In germline, CDR1 is LNHNV, CDR2 YYDKDF (reference sequence). Trimming left V 3 bases short and J 5 bases short, with 11 bases between. The CDR3 has 14 amino acids.

The genes are TRBV23-1 and TRBJ1-4; D remains ambiguous. TRBV23-1 qualifies as an ORF whose function is uncertain. With 0 bases removed from V and 8 bases from J, the gap between germline ends came to 16 bases. CDR3 size: 16 residues. The CDR3 sequence is CASSQSYTEAKEKLFF. The DNA of the CDR3 is TGCGCCAGCAGTCAATCGTATACAGAGGCGAAAGAAAAACTGTTTTTT.

The chain carries TRBV4-1 and TRBJ2-3; 7 positions match TRBD2. Losses at the gene ends were 3 bases for V and 6 bases for J; bases not matched to a gene: 15. The CDR3 runs 17 residues. The germline gives CDR1 MGHRA, CDR2 YSYEKL. As DNA, the CDR3 is TGCGCCAGCAGCCACTCCAACCGGGACTATAGAGGCGATACGCAGTATTTT. Its protein is CASSHSNRDYRGDTQYF.

In this sample, this clonotype turned up a few times. The chain carries TRBV24-1 and TRBJ2-5; TRBD1 aligns across 9 bases. The CDR3 covers 17 residues. Germline trimming cut 4 bases from V and 1 base from J; bases unmatched to any gene: 9. Germline CDR1 is KGHDR and CDR2 is SFDVKD. The CDR3 DNA follows: TGTGCCACCAGTGACCGCCGGGACAGGGATCGCCAAGAGACCCAGTACTTC. Translation: CATSDRRDRDRQETQYF.

This chain connects TRBV5-1 to TRBJ2-7, with no clear D. The CDR3 loop spans 17 amino acids. Germline lookup yields CDR1 SGHRS and CDR2 YFSETQ. The CDR3 here is CAEALEQTGLPSYEQYF. The CDR3 DNA sequence: TGCGCAGAGGCTTTGGAGCAGACGGGTTTGCCCTCCTACGAGCAGTACTTC.

This clonotype was found once. The chain combines TRBV20-1 with TRBJ2-1; a weak D match, TRBD1 (5 bases). V lost 3 bases and J 6 bases, leaving 18 bases between the germline ends. The germline V gene encodes CDR1 DFQATT and CDR2 SNEGSKA (reference sequence). The CDR3 sequence is 15 residues long. The CDR3 protein is CSARNLAGWGNEQFF. As DNA, the CDR3 is TGCAGTGCTAGGAATCTGGCAGGGTGGGGCAATGAGCAGTTCTTC.

Only a few counts were recorded for this clonotype. This chain connects TRBV27 to TRBJ2-7, with 13 bases that match TRBD2. CDR1 MNHEY and CDR2 SMNVEV come from the germline V gene (reference sequence). The CDR3 is made up of 16 amino acids. Unmatched junction bases numbered 4, after V lost 2 bases and J lost 3 bases. CDR3 nucleotide sequence: TGTGCCAGCAGTTTACAGGGACTAGCGGGGTTCTACGAGCAGTACTTC. It is translated as CASSLQGLAGFYEQYF.

This sequence joins TRBV6-2 or TRBV6-3 and TRBJ1-1; D not resolved. The CDR3 length is 11 residues. V was shortened by 6 bases and J by 11 bases, with 13 bases between the two germline ends. Looked up from germline, CDR1 is MNHEY and CDR2 is SVGEGT. CDR3 nucleotides: TGTGCCAGCAGGGGCGGTCGCCCCGCTTTCTTT. Protein sequence: CASRGGRPAFF.

The chain has TRBV5-1 and TRBJ2-5; TRBD1 is a possible D gene (5 bases). The CDR3 is 15 amino acids. V was cut by 4 bases and J by 5 bases, with 18 bases left in between. CDR1 is SGHRS, CDR2 YFSETQ, per germline. In DNA form, the CDR3 reads TGCGCCAGCAGCCGACAGTTCCCGAGCCAGGAGACCCAGTACTTC. Translated, it gives CASSRQFPSQETQYF.

Of note for this clonotype: The junction differs from germline at one of its ends, possibly a read error. The chain is built from TRBV5-4 and TRBJ2-1; 11 bases line up with TRBD2. CDR3 length: 16 amino acids. CDR1 and CDR2 from the germline V gene are SGHNT and YYREEE (reference sequence). The CDR3 is CASSSSLAGGYNEQFF. In nucleotides, the CDR3 is TGTGCCAGTAGCTCCTCCTTAGCGGGAGGGTACAATGAGCAGTTCTTC. The whole variable domain, filled in from reference TRBV5-4 and TRBJ2-1, reads ETGVTQSPTHLIKTRGQQVTLRCSSQSGHNTVSWYQQALGQGPQFIFQYYREEENGRGNFPPRFSGLQFPNYSSELNVNALELDDSALYLCASSSSLAGGYNEQFFGPGTRLTVL.

This clonotype has at least ten counts. The gene calls are TRBV5-1 and TRBJ1-6; 7 bases agree with TRBD1. Trimming cost V 4 bases and J 10 bases; bases outside gene matches: 17. This CDR3 region has 17 residues. Germline V gene lookup returns CDR1 SGHRS and CDR2 YFSETQ. This chain's CDR3 is CASSRTTGSSGRSPLHF. The CDR3 DNA reads TGCGCCAGCAGCCGTACGACAGGGAGTTCGGGTCGGTCACCCCTCCACTTT.

This clonotype was picked up a small number of times. The genes are TRBV7-9 and TRBJ1-3; possibly TRBD1 for D (5 bases). V shed 5 bases and J shed 3 bases, with 14 bases lying between them. The germline CDR1 and CDR2 sequences are SEHNR and FQNEAQ (reference sequence). The CDR3 length is 15 residues. CDR3 sequence reads: CASSVDSNFGNTIYF. The CDR3 DNA reads TGTGCCAGCAGCGTCGACAGCAATTTTGGAAACACCATATATTTT.

In this sample, this clonotype turned up many times. The J gene is TRBJ1-1, the V gene TRBV9; weak D call: TRBD1 (6 bases). The CDR3 runs 13 residues. The germline V and J ends were trimmed by 3 bases and 5 bases, with 11 bases remaining between them. Per germline, CDR1 SGDLS and CDR2 YYNGEE. CDR3 residues: CASSGTGLTEAFF. The CDR3 DNA reads TGTGCCAGCAGCGGAACAGGGTTAACTGAAGCTTTCTTT.

The chain uses TRBV20-1 and TRBJ2-5; the D call may be TRBD1 or TRBD2 (6 bases each). The ends were cut back, 4 bases at V and 1 base at J, with 16 bases in the middle. This CDR3 contains 15 residues. Germline lookup yields CDR1 DFQATT and CDR2 SNEGSKA (reference sequence). CDR3 nucleotides: TGCAGTGCTATACTTGCCGGGGGCGTCCAAGAGACCCAGTACTTC. This codes for CSAILAGGVQETQYF.

The CDR3, as DNA: TGTGCCAGCAGCAAAGTGGGACTAGCGGGAACGTACCAAGAGACCCAGTACTTC. Translated, it gives CASSKVGLAGTYQETQYF. This sequence joins TRBV21-1 and TRBJ2-5; TRBD2 is taken as the D call from the table, unchecked against the DNA. TRBV21-1 corresponds to a pseudogene. The CDR3 has 18 residues.

In this sample, this clonotype turned up once. V is TRBV9 and J is TRBJ2-2; the D gene is possibly TRBD2 (5 bases). The CDR3 consists of 14 residues. Trimming left V 6 bases short and J 4 bases short, with 13 bases between. CDR1 is SGDLS and CDR2 is YYNGEE in the germline V gene. The CDR3 coding sequence is TGTGCCAGCACCGTCCGGGGTGGCACCGGGGAGCTGTTTTTT. It yields the protein CASTVRGGTGELFF.

The V and J genes are TRBV5-1 and TRBJ2-3; no firm D call. The germline V gene has CDR1 SGHRS and CDR2 YFSETQ. The CDR3 totals 13 residues. Trimming pared 5 bases from V and 3 bases from J, leaving 10 bases between. CDR3 sequence: CASSLMGTDTQYF. The CDR3 region has the DNA TGCGCCAGCAGTCTTATGGGTACAGATACGCAGTATTTT.

This chain links TRBV20-1 with TRBJ2-1; 10 bases match TRBD1. This CDR3 is built from 15 residues. The ends lost 1 base at V and 8 bases at J; junction bases unmatched: 8. Germline V gene data show CDR1 as DFQATT and CDR2 as SNEGSKA (reference sequence). The CDR3 protein is CSARGFGQGGHEQFF. CDR3 bases: TGCAGTGCTAGAGGTTTTGGACAGGGGGGCCATGAGCAGTTCTTC.

V usage is TRBV12-3 or TRBV12-4 and J usage is TRBJ2-3, with 8 bases identical to TRBD2. V was pared by 0 bases and J by 2 bases, with 10 bases of the junction left unmatched. This CDR3 has 18 amino acids. Written as DNA, the CDR3 is TGTGCCAGCAGTTTAGCCCCGGGGGTAGCGGGATACACAGATACGCAGTATTTT. Translation gives CASSLAPGVAGYTDTQYF.

The J gene is TRBJ2-7, the V gene TRBV20-1; D possibly corresponds to TRBD1 (6 bases). Germline assignment: CDR1 DFQATT and CDR2 SNEGSKA (reference sequence). The CDR3 loop spans 13 amino acids. V lost 7 bases to trimming and J lost 1 base, with 14 bases between them. CDR3 amino acids: CSVPGQFSYEQYF. The DNA for the CDR3 is TGCAGTGTTCCGGGACAATTTTCCTACGAGCAGTACTTC.

This chain joins TRBV6-5 and TRBJ1-2, with 8 bases lining up with TRBD1. Germline loops: CDR1 MNHEY, CDR2 SVGAGI. Trimming took 0 bases from V and 7 from J; bases not matched to a gene: 4. This CDR3 has 14 amino acids. For the CDR3, the DNA is TGTGCCAGCAGTTACTCGACAGGGGATTTTGGCTACACCTTC. This sequence encodes CASSYSTGDFGYTF.

The chain has TRBV12-5 and TRBJ2-1; D remains ambiguous. Deletions cut 0 bases from V and 8 bases from J, with 5 bases between. CDR1 and CDR2 from the germline V gene are LGHNT and FRNRAP. CDR3 length equals 12 residues. CDR3: CASGLVRDEQFF. CDR3 coding DNA: TGTGCTAGTGGTTTGGTACGGGATGAGCAGTTCTTC.

This clonotype was counted only a few times. The rearrangement links TRBV27 to TRBJ1-2; 12 bases match TRBD1. The CDR3 sequence is 14 residues long. Trimming cost V 3 bases and J 9 bases; bases outside gene matches: 5. CDR1 and CDR2 (germline): MNHEY, SMNVEV (reference sequence). The CDR3 here is CASSFPGQGASYTF. Written as DNA, the CDR3 is TGTGCCAGCAGTTTCCCGGGACAGGGGGCTAGCTACACCTTC.

This clonotype was counted ten times or more. The chain combines TRBV12-3 or TRBV12-4 with TRBJ2-7; 7 nucleotides line up with TRBD1. This CDR3 spans 15 amino acids. Losses at the gene ends were 3 bases for V and 0 bases for J; bases not matched to a gene: 5. Here the CDR3 reads CASSFSDRDSYEQYF. CDR3 sequence (DNA): TGTGCCAGCAGTTTTTCCGACAGGGACTCCTACGAGCAGTACTTC.

The rearrangement joins TRBV20-1 to TRBJ2-1; 13 positions match TRBD2. Germline CDR1 reads DFQATT; CDR2 reads SNEGSKA (reference sequence). CDR3 size: 17 residues. Losses at the gene ends were 5 bases for V and 0 bases for J; bases not matched to a gene: 7. The CDR3 here is CSALRTSGGRSYNEQFF. Written as DNA, the CDR3 is TGCAGTGCTTTGAGGACTAGCGGGGGTCGCTCCTACAATGAGCAGTTCTTC.